The 19 T cell receptor beta chains in this list originate from one sample, sequenced in a study of OX40 agonist ivuxolimab in advanced cancers. Repertoires were generated with immunoSEQ multiplex PCR, while TCRdb's copy carries only in-frame clones and drops some. The sample lists about 82,000 clones, 80% to 95% seen once, with over 0.6% in the top ten. The sequencing used CD4+ or CD8+ T cells sorted from blood, collected in a trial of the OX40 agonist ivuxolimab. All receptors derive from an adult with an advanced solid tumor such as melanoma, head and neck, liver or kidney cancer.

This chain joins TRBV2 and TRBJ2-3; D not certain. Germline V CDR1 and CDR2: SNHLY, FYNNEI. The CDR3 is made up of 15 amino acids. V was shortened by 4 bases and J by 6 bases, with 17 bases between the two germline ends. CDR3 sequence (DNA): TGTGCCAGCAGTGGAGACACTCCACATCTGGATACGCAGTATTTT. Protein product: CASSGDTPHLDTQYF. Variable domain in full (rest from reference TRBV2 and TRBJ2-3): EPEVTQTPSHQVTQMGQEVILRCVPISNHLYFYWYRQILGQKVEFLVSFYNNEISEKSEIFDDQFSVERPDGSNFTLKIRSTKLEDSAMYFCASSGDTPHLDTQYFGPGTRLTVL.

V is TRBV19 and J is TRBJ1-2; unclear D gene. The germline V and J ends were trimmed by 5 bases and 4 bases, with 14 bases remaining between them. The CDR3 covers 14 residues. The germline CDR1 and CDR2 sequences are LNHDA and SQIVND (reference sequence). CDR3 bases: TGTGCCAGTAGTGGGGAGCGACTCGTCTATGGCTACACCTTC. This gives the protein CASSGERLVYGYTF.

The chain combines TRBV15 with TRBJ2-5; TRBD2 might be the D (8 bases). Germline V CDR1 and CDR2: LNHNV, YYDKDF (reference sequence). Trimming took off 1 base at V and 5 bases at J, with 14 bases between the two ends. CDR3 length: 15 residues. As DNA, the CDR3 is TGTGCCACCAGCAGAGTGGCGGGGGGACAGGAGACCCAGTACTTC. Translating gives CATSRVAGGQETQYF. Drawing the rest from reference TRBV15 and TRBJ2-5, the complete variable domain is DAMVIQNPRYQVTQFGKPVTLSCSQTLNHNVMYWYQQKSSQAPKLLFHYYDKDFNNEADTPDNFQSRRPNTSFCFLDIRSPGLGDTAMYLCATSRVAGGQETQYFGPGTRLLVL.

This clone has a single count. CDR3 region: CASSFRDSRSILSNSPLHF. DNA for the CDR3: TGTGCCAGCAGTTTTCGGGACAGCCGTTCCATTCTGAGTAATTCACCCCTCCACTTT. The rearrangement links TRBV27 to TRBJ1-6; 7 bases are a match to TRBD1. CDR1 is MNHEY and CDR2 is SMNVEV in the germline V gene (reference sequence). The CDR3 sequence is 19 residues long. Unmatched junction bases numbered 17, after V lost 3 bases and J lost 6 bases.

This rearrangement joins TRBV19 to TRBJ2-2, with 10 bases lining up with TRBD2. Germline V gene lookup returns CDR1 LNHDA and CDR2 SQIVND (reference sequence). The CDR3 consists of 17 residues. Unmatched junction bases numbered 11, after V lost 4 bases and J lost 6 bases. The CDR3: CASSTHASGSWAGELFF. The CDR3 region has the DNA TGTGCCAGTAGTACCCACGCTAGCGGGAGTTGGGCCGGGGAGCTGTTTTTT.

The chain is built from TRBV12-5 and TRBJ1-1, with D tentatively TRBD1 (5 bases). The V gene's germline CDR1 is LGHNT and CDR2 FRNRAP. The CDR3 runs to 15 residues. Trimming removed 6 bases from V and 0 bases from J, with 14 bases in between. CDR3 DNA sequence: TGTGCTAGTGGCTCGGGTGACAGCGTGAACACTGAAGCTTTCTTT. It translates to CASGSGDSVNTEAFF.

The chain is built from TRBV5-1 and TRBJ1-1; possible D gene TRBD1, 6 bases. The CDR3 totals 17 residues. The germline gives CDR1 SGHRS, CDR2 YFSETQ. V dropped 0 bases and J dropped 0 bases, with 15 bases sitting between them. CDR3 loop: CASSLAQGGGLNTEAFF. The CDR3 bases are TGCGCCAGCAGCTTGGCGCAGGGCGGGGGGCTGAACACTGAAGCTTTCTTT. Based on the CDR3 plus reference TRBV5-1 and TRBJ1-1, the full variable domain is KAGVTQTPRYLIKTRGQQVTLSCSPISGHRSVSWYQQTPGQGLQFLFEYFSETQRNKGNFPGRFSGRQFSNSRSEMNVSTLELGDSALYLCASSLAQGGGLNTEAFFGQGTRLTVV.

V and J are TRBV18 and TRBJ2-7; the D gene could be TRBD1 or TRBD2 (5 bases each). This CDR3 has 14 residues. From germline, CDR1 is KGHSH and CDR2 LQKENI. The ends were cut back, 6 bases at V and 2 bases at J, with 14 bases in the middle. In DNA form, the CDR3 reads TGTGCCAGCTCCCCCGGGACGGAGGCCTACGAGCAGTACTTC. Amino acid sequence: CASSPGTEAYEQYF.

The chain employs TRBV6-5 and TRBJ1-5; TRBD1 might be the D (6 bases). V lost 5 bases to trimming and J lost 2 bases, with 7 bases between them. The CDR3 length is 13 residues. Germline V gene lookup returns CDR1 MNHEY and CDR2 SVGAGI. The CDR3 DNA reads TGTGCCAGCAGTAGACAGGGCAATCAGCCCCAGCATTTT. It codes for CASSRQGNQPQHF.

The chain joins TRBV5-6 to TRBJ1-3; 8 nucleotides line up with TRBD1. The J segment lost 0 bases and the V segment lost 2 bases, leaving 13 bases of the junction unmatched. Germline V lookup: CDR1 SGHDT, CDR2 YYEEEE. This CDR3 is 19 amino acids long. The CDR3 DNA sequence: TGTGCCAGCAGCTTTCGGACAGGGATGAGGCTCCCCTCTGGAAACACCATATATTTT. Amino acid sequence: CASSFRTGMRLPSGNTIYF.

The rearrangement links TRBV6-6 to TRBJ2-7; D is perhaps TRBD2 (7 bases). The V and J ends lost 9 bases and 6 bases respectively, with 15 bases between them. The CDR3 has 12 amino acids. Germline CDR1 and CDR2: MNHNY and SVGAGI (reference sequence). CDR3 coding DNA: TGTGCCAGTAAGGGGGGGGCCGGCGAGCAGTACTTC. Residues: CASKGGAGEQYF.

V usage is TRBV19 and J usage is TRBJ1-6; TRBD1 matches 9 bases. The ends lost 7 bases at V and 9 bases at J; junction bases unmatched: 7. Looked up from germline, CDR1 is LNHDA and CDR2 is SQIVND (reference sequence). CDR3 length: 14 residues. The CDR3 sequence is CASNTQGAPSPLHF. The CDR3 DNA is TGTGCCAGTAACACACAGGGGGCGCCTTCACCCCTCCACTTT.

The chain recombines TRBV25-1 with TRBJ1-5; 8 bases are a match to TRBD1. The CDR3 has 17 amino acids. In germline, CDR1 is MGHDK, CDR2 SYGVNS. Germline trimming cut 10 bases from V and 6 bases from J; bases unmatched to any gene: 20. The CDR3 reads CATEGVRGRLACQPQHF. In nucleotides, the CDR3 is TGTGCCACCGAGGGGGTCAGGGGGCGACTCGCCTGTCAGCCCCAGCATTTT.

This chain joins TRBV5-1 and TRBJ1-6; D ambiguous. The CDR3 sequence is 14 residues long. Germline V lookup: CDR1 SGHRS, CDR2 YFSETQ. V was shortened by 6 bases and J by 7 bases, with 14 bases between the two germline ends. The CDR3 loop reads CASTPLGYNSPLHF. In DNA, the CDR3 is TGCGCCAGCACGCCATTGGGTTACAATTCACCCCTCCACTTT.

In this sample, this clone turned up once. The chain uses TRBV30 and TRBJ1-6; D is uncertain. Germline V lookup: CDR1 GTSNPN, CDR2 SVGIG (reference sequence). CDR3 length: 14 residues. V gave up 0 bases and J gave up 7 bases, with 10 bases separating them. CDR3 nucleotide sequence: TGTGCCTGGAGTGTGAACACCGGCAATTCACCCCTCCACTTT. Encoded protein: CAWSVNTGNSPLHF.

The chain has TRBV28 and TRBJ1-4, with D perhaps TRBD1 (5 bases). Looked up from germline, CDR1 is MDHEN and CDR2 is SYDVKM. Trimming took 6 bases from V and 4 from J, leaving 12 bases between them. This CDR3 contains 14 residues. CDR3 nucleotides: TGTGCCAGCAGAGAGGCGGGGGGTAATGAAAAACTGTTTTTT. This encodes CASREAGGNEKLFF.

The CDR3 DNA is TGTGCCAGCAGTTTGCAGGGGGAAACCACTGAAGCTTTCTTT. It encodes CASSLQGETTEAFF. This rearrangement joins TRBV28 to TRBJ1-1, with 7 nucleotides matching TRBD1. The germline V gene has CDR1 MDHEN and CDR2 SYDVKM. Trimming at V came to 3 bases and at J to 4 bases, leaving 5 bases not matched to a gene. This CDR3 is 14 amino acids long.

This chain connects TRBV6-5 to TRBJ2-5; 9 positions match TRBD2. The CDR3 has 15 residues. Trimming at V came to 7 bases and at J to 1 base, leaving 7 bases not matched to a gene. Per the germline V gene, CDR1 is MNHEY and CDR2 is SVGAGI. CDR3 nucleotide sequence: TGTGCCAGCACTCCGACTAGCGGAATCCAAGAGACCCAGTACTTC. Translation gives CASTPTSGIQETQYF.

V and J are TRBV9 and TRBJ1-3; D gene ambiguous. In germline, CDR1 is SGDLS, CDR2 YYNGEE. This CDR3 spans 14 amino acids. The V end lost 0 bases, the J end lost 4 bases, and 8 bases lay between the germline ends. For the CDR3, the DNA is TGTGCCAGCAGCGTAGCTTTGGCGGGAAACACCATATATTTT. This sequence encodes CASSVALAGNTIYF.